This is a list of T cell receptor beta chains from one sample in a study of T cell changes during pregnancy in multiple sclerosis. Using immunoSEQ multiplex PCR, the repertoire was profiled, and TCRdb retains in-frame clones only, with some absent. The profile shows about 75,000 clones, 94% of them singletons. The material was CD4+ T cells from peripheral blood mononuclear cells, obtained after pregnancy. The receptors stem from a female donor with multiple sclerosis, enrolled in a pregnancy study. Each CDR3 is given with its conserved first and last residue. A D gene is named only where the DNA matches it firmly. Part of the rows lack a size; the others show once, few, many or a class for expanded clones.

d_call	v_call	j_call	clone_size	cdr3_nt	cdr3_aa
TRBD2	TRBV2	TRBJ2-7	once	TGTGCCAGCAGTGAGGCTAGCGGGAGAATGAGCGAGCAGTACTTC	CASSEASGRMSEQYF
.	TRBV7-3	TRBJ1-1	.	TGTGCCAGCAGCCCCGGGCGGGGGGCGAAAGAGGGTGAAGCTTTCTTT	CASSPGRGAKEGEAFF
TRBD1	TRBV6-1	TRBJ2-3	.	TGTGCCACAGGGGGCAGGCCTAGCACAGATACGCAGTATTTT	CATGGRPSTDTQYF
.	TRBV2	TRBJ2-1	.	TGTGCCAGCAGTGAAGGCCAGGACAATGAGCAGTTCTTC	CASSEGQDNEQFF
.	TRBV28	TRBJ1-5	.	TGTGCCAGCAGTTTACCCCCACAGGGCGGCCGGAATCAGCCCCAGCATTTT	CASSLPPQGGRNQPQHF
.	TRBV10-2	TRBJ1-3	.	TGCGCCAGCAGTGAGCCCCTCTGGGGGCGAGGAAACACCATATATTTT	CASSEPLWGRGNTIYF
TRBD2	TRBV6-6	TRBJ2-7	.	TGTGCCAGCAGTTTTAGCGGGAGCTACGAGCAGTACTTC	CASSFSGSYEQYF
TRBD2	TRBV18	TRBJ2-1	many	TGTGCCAGCTCACCACTACCTCGAGGAGGTTCGGGAGGTGAGCAGTTCTTC	CASSPLPRGGSGGEQFF
.	TRBV7-9	TRBJ2-1	.	TGTGCCAGCAGCTACCCCCCCGGCAGGATCCACAATGAGCAGTTCTTC	CASSYPPGRIHNEQFF
.	TRBV23-1	TRBJ1-5	.	TGCGCCATACAGCGAAGGGGTGGCAATCAGCCCCAGCATTTT	CAIQRRGGNQPQHF
.	TRBV14	TRBJ2-3	.	TGTGCCAGCAGCCCAATGGACACCCGCAGCACAGATACGCAGTATTTT	CASSPMDTRSTDTQYF
TRBD1	TRBV28	TRBJ2-1	.	TGTGCCAGCAGTGGGGACAGGGACAGTAATGAGCAGTTCTTC	CASSGDRDSNEQFF
TRBD1	TRBV7-3	TRBJ2-7	.	TGTGCCAGCAGCTTAACGGCCACAGGGGGTATGTACGAGCAGTACTTC	CASSLTATGGMYEQYF
.	TRBV14	TRBJ2-7	.	TGTGCCAGCAGCTACCGGGATTACCGGACGGGGGAGCAGTACTTC	CASSYRDYRTGEQYF
.	TRBV4-3	TRBJ1-3	.	TGCGCCAGCAGCCAACAGTCAGGGTTAGGTTCTGGAAACACCATATATTTT	CASSQQSGLGSGNTIYF
.	TRBV5-4	TRBJ2-3	.	TGTGCCAGCAGCCCCCCGGGTGAGGGGGAGTATTTT	CASSPPGEGEYF
TRBD1	TRBV28	TRBJ2-1	.	TGTGCCAGCACGCCCAGGGGGCCGGCCGGGAGTGCGCAGTTCTTC	CASTPRGPAGSAQFF
TRBD2	TRBV28	TRBJ2-1	.	TGTGCCAGCAGCCCAAGCGGGAGCTTCTACAATGAGCAGTTCTTC	CASSPSGSFYNEQFF
TRBD1	TRBV27	TRBJ2-3	.	TGTGCCAGCAGTTTATCCGGGACAGGGGGCACAGATACGCAGTATTTT	CASSLSGTGGTDTQYF
TRBD1	TRBV19	TRBJ2-3	.	TGTGCCAGTAGTATGGGGACAGCCCAAACAGATACGCAGTATTTT	CASSMGTAQTDTQYF
TRBD2	TRBV2	TRBJ2-3	.	TGTGCCAGCAGCCTAGCGGGAATAGAGTCTAGCACAGATACGCAGTATTTT	CASSLAGIESSTDTQYF
TRBD1	TRBV2	TRBJ1-1	.	TGTGCCAGCGGGGCGGGGACAGGGGTCGTAGCTTTCTTT	CASGAGTGVVAFF
.	TRBV4-3	TRBJ2-6	.	TGCGCCAGCAGCCAAGATCTCCGCTCTGGGGCCAACGTCCTGACTTTC	CASSQDLRSGANVLTF
TRBD1	TRBV9	TRBJ1-5	.	TGTGCCAGCAGCCGCGGGACAGGCAATCAGCCCCAGCATTTT	CASSRGTGNQPQHF
.	TRBV9	TRBJ2-4	.	TGTGCCAGCAGCGCAACAAGGCCCGGGACATCCTTGAACATTCAGTACTTC	CASSATRPGTSLNIQYF
.	TRBV6-5	TRBJ1-1	.	TGTGCCAGCAGTTACACCGGGGGGGCTTCAGCTGAAGCTTTCTTT	CASSYTGGASAEAFF
TRBD1	TRBV7-9	TRBJ1-3	.	TGTGCCAGCAGTTCTCAGGGGGTAGTTGGAAACACCATATATTTT	CASSSQGVVGNTIYF
TRBD1	TRBV2	TRBJ1-1	.	TGTGCCAGCACTCGGGACAGGGCTGAAGCTTTCTTT	CASTRDRAEAFF
TRBD2	TRBV7-2	TRBJ2-2	.	TGTGCCAGCAGCTTAGTATGGGGCTTGGGTAGCGGGAGATCCGGGGAGCTGTTTTTT	CASSLVWGLGSGRSGELFF
TRBD1	TRBV7-2	TRBJ2-7	.	TGTGCCAGCAGCTCATCAACAGGGGGTATTGGGTATAGCTACGAGCAGTACTTC	CASSSSTGGIGYSYEQYF
TRBD1	TRBV28	TRBJ1-5	.	TGTGCCAGCAGCGGACAGGGGGCTCAGCAGCCCCAGCATTTT	CASSGQGAQQPQHF
TRBD1	TRBV4-1	TRBJ1-6	.	TGCGCCAGCAGCCAAGAAGGAAGGACAGGGGGTCTCGGTTCACCCCTCCACTTT	CASSQEGRTGGLGSPLHF
TRBD1	TRBV5-4	TRBJ2-5	.	TGTGCCAGCAGCTTCGGACAGGGGCGCAAGGAGACCCAGTACTTC	CASSFGQGRKETQYF
.	TRBV2	TRBJ1-5	.	TGTGCCAGCAGTGAGGATTCACAAATAACTAAAAAGCCCCAGCATTTT	CASSEDSQITKKPQHF
.	TRBV7-2	TRBJ2-2	.	TGTGCCAGCAGCCCGGGGGTCGACACCGGGGAGCTGTTTTTT	CASSPGVDTGELFF
.	TRBV5-6	TRBJ2-1	.	TGTGCCAGCAGCTTGGCAGACAGGCGCTCCTACAATGAGCAGTTCTTC	CASSLADRRSYNEQFF
TRBD1	TRBV15	TRBJ1-4	.	TGTGCCACCAGCCACGGGGACAGGGTCAATGAAAAACTGTTTTTT	CATSHGDRVNEKLFF
.	TRBV9	TRBJ1-1	.	TGTGCCAGCAGCGTAGCGGGGAACACTGAAGCTTTCTTT	CASSVAGNTEAFF
TRBD2	TRBV28	TRBJ2-1	.	TGTGCCAGCAGTACCGGGACTAGCGGGAGCAATGAGCAGTTCTTC	CASSTGTSGSNEQFF
.	TRBV9	TRBJ2-1	.	TGTGCCAGCAGCATCCCTCCTAGTGCCCCGGACAATGAGCAGTTCTTC	CASSIPPSAPDNEQFF
TRBD2	TRBV18	TRBJ2-5	.	TGTGCCAGCTCGCCACCCGGGACTAGAGGAGAGACCCAGTACTTC	CASSPPGTRGETQYF
.	TRBV12-5	TRBJ2-3	once	TGTGCTAGTGCTCTTCAGGCCCCCAGCACAGATACGCAGTATTTT	CASALQAPSTDTQYF
TRBD2	TRBV7-6	TRBJ2-3	.	TGTGCCAGCAGCCGAGTAGGGCTAGCGGGCTACCTCACAGATACGCAGTATTTT	CASSRVGLAGYLTDTQYF
TRBD1	TRBV4-1	TRBJ1-3	.	TGCGCCAGCAGCCAAGCCCACAGGGGGTCGGTAGGAAACACCATATATTTT	CASSQAHRGSVGNTIYF
TRBD1	TRBV7-9	TRBJ2-7	.	TGTGCCAGCAGGGGACCGGACAGGGATACGTACGAGCAGTACTTC	CASRGPDRDTYEQYF
.	TRBV11-1	TRBJ2-4	.	TGTGCCAGCAGCGGCGGGACCCTCGCATCCCCCAAAAACATTCAGTACTTC	CASSGGTLASPKNIQYF
.	TRBV9	TRBJ1-5	.	TGTGCCAGCAGCGTAGGACCGACAGTCGGGCAGCCCCAGCATTTT	CASSVGPTVGQPQHF
.	TRBV10-2	TRBJ1-5	.	TGCGCCAGCAGTGAAGGTATATTTGGACAAGCCTACGGTCAGCCCCAGCATTTT	CASSEGIFGQAYGQPQHF
TRBD1	TRBV7-9	TRBJ2-6	.	TGTGCCATGACGGGACAGGGACTTTCTGGGGCCAACGTCCTGACTTTC	CAMTGQGLSGANVLTF
.	TRBV20-1	TRBJ2-3	.	TGCAGTGCCGGGGAGGATACGCAGTATTTT	CSAGEDTQYF
TRBD1	TRBV5-6	TRBJ1-4	.	TGTGCCAGCAGCTTTTATTCGGACAGGGGAGAAAAACTGTTTTTT	CASSFYSDRGEKLFF